The table lists the clone carrying this T cell receptor (beta chain) with a count of one. Additional DNA sequences in this sample encode the identical CDR3. This sample is drawn from a study of shared clonotypes between healthy human individuals. The method was immunoSEQ multiplex PCR; TCRdb's version includes in-frame clones alone and lacks a portion of them. This sample has 550,000 to 650,000 clones, with about 96% found just once. Terminally differentiated effector memory CD45RA+ cells were excluded by CCR7 positive selection of CD45RO-negative cells. This sequence originates from a woman under 40 in good health. The sequenced material came from naive CD8+ T cells sorted from blood.

The CDR3 region is CASRPGGTDTQYF. The CDR3 DNA reads as TGTGCCAGCAGGCCCGGGGGCACAGATACGCAGTATTTT. The chain employs TRBV27 and TRBJ2-3; maybe TRBD2 (5 bases). Germline V gene lookup returns CDR1 MNHEY and CDR2 SMNVEV (reference sequence). CDR3 size: 13 residues. V lost 6 bases to trimming and J lost 1 base, with 8 bases between them.